This TCR beta chain stems from a study of technical replicates of blood from a few donors. Here immunoSEQ multiplex PCR was the method, and the copy in TCRdb shows in-frame clones only, minus some. The sample consists of about 64,000 clones, 86% of them appearing once. The sample consisted of PBMCs. This TCR came from a human donor in good health. Some clones in this sample may be carry-over from other donors' samples.

The CDR3 bases are TGCGCCAGCAGCTCCGGGGGATCTGGAAACACCATATATTTT. Translation gives CASSSGGSGNTIYF. The gene calls are TRBV5-1 and TRBJ1-3, with D possibly matching TRBD1 (5 bases). This CDR3 comprises 14 residues. The ends were cut back, 3 bases at V and 1 base at J, with 8 bases in the middle. Germline values: CDR1 SGHRS, CDR2 YFSETQ.